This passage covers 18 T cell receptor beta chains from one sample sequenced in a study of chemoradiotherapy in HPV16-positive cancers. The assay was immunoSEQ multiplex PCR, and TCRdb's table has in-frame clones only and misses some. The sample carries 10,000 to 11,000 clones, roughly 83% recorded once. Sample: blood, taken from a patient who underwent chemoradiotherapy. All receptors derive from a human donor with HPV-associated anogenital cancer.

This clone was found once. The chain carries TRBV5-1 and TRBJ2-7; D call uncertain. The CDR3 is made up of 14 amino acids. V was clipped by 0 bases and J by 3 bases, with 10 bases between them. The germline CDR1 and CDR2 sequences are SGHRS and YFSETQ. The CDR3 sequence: CASSLVGPLYEQYF. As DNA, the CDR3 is TGCGCCAGCAGCTTGGTCGGACCGCTCTACGAGCAGTACTTC.

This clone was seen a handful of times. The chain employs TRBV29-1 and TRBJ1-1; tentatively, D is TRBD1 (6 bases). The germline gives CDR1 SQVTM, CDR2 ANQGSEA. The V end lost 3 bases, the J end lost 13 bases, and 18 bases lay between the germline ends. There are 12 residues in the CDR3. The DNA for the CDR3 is TGCAGCGTTGACACCAACAGGGTTCGAGTTTTCTTT. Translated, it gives CSVDTNRVRVFF. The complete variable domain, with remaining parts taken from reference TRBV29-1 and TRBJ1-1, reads SAVISQKPSRDICQRGTSLTIQCQVDSQVTMMFWYRQQPGQSLTLIATANQGSEATYESGFVIDKFPISRPNLTFSTLTVSNMSPEDSSIYLCSVDTNRVRVFFGQGTRLTVV.

The CDR3: CASMGLSGGSTDTQYF. The CDR3 DNA reads TGCGCCAGCATGGGGCTTAGCGGGGGAAGCACAGATACGCAGTATTTT. The V gene is TRBV5-1, the J gene TRBJ2-3; 9 bases fit TRBD2. Germline V gene sequence: CDR1 SGHRS, CDR2 YFSETQ. The CDR3 loop spans 16 amino acids. The J segment lost 0 bases and the V segment lost 6 bases, leaving 8 bases of the junction unmatched.

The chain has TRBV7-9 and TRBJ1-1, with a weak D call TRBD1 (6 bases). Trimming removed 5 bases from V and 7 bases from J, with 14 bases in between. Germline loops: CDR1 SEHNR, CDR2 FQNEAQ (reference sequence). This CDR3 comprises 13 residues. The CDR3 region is CASSPRQAGEAFF. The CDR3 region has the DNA TGTGCCAGCAGCCCTCGACAGGCCGGTGAAGCTTTCTTT.

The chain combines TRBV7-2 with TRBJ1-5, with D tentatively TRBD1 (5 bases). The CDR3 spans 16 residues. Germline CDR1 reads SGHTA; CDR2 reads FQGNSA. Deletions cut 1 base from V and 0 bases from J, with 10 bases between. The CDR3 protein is CASSLGGWDSNQPQHF. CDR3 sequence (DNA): TGTGCCAGCAGCTTAGGGGGCTGGGATAGCAATCAGCCCCAGCATTTT.

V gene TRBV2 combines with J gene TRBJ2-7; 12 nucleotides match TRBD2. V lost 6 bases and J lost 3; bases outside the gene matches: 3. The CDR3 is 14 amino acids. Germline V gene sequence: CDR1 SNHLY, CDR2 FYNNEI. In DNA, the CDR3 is TGTGCCAGCAGGCCGGGACTAGCGGGCTACGAGCAGTACTTC. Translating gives CASRPGLAGYEQYF.

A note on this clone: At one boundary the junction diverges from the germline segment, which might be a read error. The CDR3 coding sequence is TGTGCCGGCAGCGGGGGGGCGGATGAGCAGTTCTTC. The encoded protein is CAGSGGADEQFF. V usage is TRBV7-3 and J usage is TRBJ2-1; 10 bases align to TRBD2. CDR3 length equals 12 residues. CDR1 is SGHTA, CDR2 FQGTGA, per germline.

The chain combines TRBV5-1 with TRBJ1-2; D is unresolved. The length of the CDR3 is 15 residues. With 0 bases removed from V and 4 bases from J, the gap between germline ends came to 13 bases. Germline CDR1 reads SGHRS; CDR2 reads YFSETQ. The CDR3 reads CASSLALRTSYGYTF. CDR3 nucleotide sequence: TGCGCCAGCAGCTTGGCCCTCAGGACTTCCTATGGCTACACCTTC. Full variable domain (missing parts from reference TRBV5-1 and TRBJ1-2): KAGVTQTPRYLIKTRGQQVTLSCSPISGHRSVSWYQQTPGQGLQFLFEYFSETQRNKGNFPGRFSGRQFSNSRSEMNVSTLELGDSALYLCASSLALRTSYGYTFGSGTRLTVV.

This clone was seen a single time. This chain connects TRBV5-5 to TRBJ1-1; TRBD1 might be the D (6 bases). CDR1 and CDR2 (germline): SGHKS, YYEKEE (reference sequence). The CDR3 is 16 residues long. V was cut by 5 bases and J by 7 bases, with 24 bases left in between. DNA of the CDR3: TGTGCCAGCAGGTTTCACGCCGTCCGGGACACCCATGAAGCTTTCTTT. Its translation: CASRFHAVRDTHEAFF.

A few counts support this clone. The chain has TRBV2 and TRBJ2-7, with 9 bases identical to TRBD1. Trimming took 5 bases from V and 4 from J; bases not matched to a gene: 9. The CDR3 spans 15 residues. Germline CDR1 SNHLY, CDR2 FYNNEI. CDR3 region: CASSPSGTGKYEQYF. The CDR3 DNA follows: TGTGCCAGCAGTCCCTCTGGGACAGGGAAGTACGAGCAGTACTTC.

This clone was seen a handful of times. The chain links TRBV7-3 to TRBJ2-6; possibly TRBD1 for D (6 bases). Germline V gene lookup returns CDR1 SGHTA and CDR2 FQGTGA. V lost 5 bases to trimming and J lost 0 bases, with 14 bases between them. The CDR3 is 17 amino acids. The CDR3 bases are TGTGCCAGCAGCACTACAGGGTCCAGCTCTGGGGCCAACGTCCTGACTTTC. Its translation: CASSTTGSSSGANVLTF.

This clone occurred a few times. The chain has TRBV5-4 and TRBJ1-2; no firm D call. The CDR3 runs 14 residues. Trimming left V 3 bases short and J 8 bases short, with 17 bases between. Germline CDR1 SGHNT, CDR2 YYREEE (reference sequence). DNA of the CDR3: TGTGCCAGCAGCTCCCCGGTACCCCTCAAGGGCTACACCTTC. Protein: CASSSPVPLKGYTF. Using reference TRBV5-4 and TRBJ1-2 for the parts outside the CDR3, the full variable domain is ETGVTQSPTHLIKTRGQQVTLRCSSQSGHNTVSWYQQALGQGPQFIFQYYREEENGRGNFPPRFSGLQFPNYSSELNVNALELDDSALYLCASSSPVPLKGYTFGSGTRLTVV.

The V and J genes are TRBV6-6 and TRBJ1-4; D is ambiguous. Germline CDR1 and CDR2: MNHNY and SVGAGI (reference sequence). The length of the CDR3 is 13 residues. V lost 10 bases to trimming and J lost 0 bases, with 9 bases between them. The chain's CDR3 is CATETPTNEKLFF. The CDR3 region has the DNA TGTGCCACTGAGACCCCAACTAATGAAAAACTGTTTTTT.

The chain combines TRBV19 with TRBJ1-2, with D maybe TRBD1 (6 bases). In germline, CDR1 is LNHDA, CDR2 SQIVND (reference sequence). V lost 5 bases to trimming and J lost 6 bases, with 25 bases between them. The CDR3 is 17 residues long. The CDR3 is CASSLQGLRGGPDGYTF. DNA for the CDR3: TGTGCCAGTAGTTTACAGGGCCTCCGAGGAGGACCAGATGGCTACACCTTC.

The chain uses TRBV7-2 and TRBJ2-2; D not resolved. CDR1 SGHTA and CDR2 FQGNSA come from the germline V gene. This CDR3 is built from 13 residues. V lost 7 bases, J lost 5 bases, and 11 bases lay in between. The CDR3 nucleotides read TGTGCCAGCACCAAGACCGAAACCGGGGAGCTGTTTTTT. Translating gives CASTKTETGELFF.

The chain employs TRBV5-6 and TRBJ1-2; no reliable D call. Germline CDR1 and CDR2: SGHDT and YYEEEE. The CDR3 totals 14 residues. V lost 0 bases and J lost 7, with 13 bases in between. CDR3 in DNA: TGTGCCAGCAGCTTGGATGTGGCGGGCAGTGGCTACACCTTC. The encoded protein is CASSLDVAGSGYTF.

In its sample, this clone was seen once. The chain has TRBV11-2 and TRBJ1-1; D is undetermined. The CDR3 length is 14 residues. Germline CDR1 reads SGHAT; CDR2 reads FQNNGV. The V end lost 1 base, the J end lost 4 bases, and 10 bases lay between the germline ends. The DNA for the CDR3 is TGTGCCAGCAGCTTAGGGGAGTTAGGCACTGAAGCTTTCTTT. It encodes CASSLGELGTEAFF.

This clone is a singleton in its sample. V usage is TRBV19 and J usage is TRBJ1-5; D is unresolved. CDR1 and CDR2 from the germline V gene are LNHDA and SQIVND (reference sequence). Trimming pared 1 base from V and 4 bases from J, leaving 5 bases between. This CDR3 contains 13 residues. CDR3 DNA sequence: TGTGCCAGTAGTATAGTACATAATCAGCCCCAGCATTTT. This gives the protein CASSIVHNQPQHF.